This TCR beta chain was identified during a study of cytomegalovirus exposure and HLA in healthy donors. Primers included in the PCR were 60 Vbeta and 13 Jbeta primers. Generated by immunoSEQ multiplex PCR, the TCRdb table keeps only in-frame clones and is missing some. The sample records under 200,000 clones, roughly 80% being singletons. The CDR3 loop spans 15 amino acids. Losses at the gene ends were 3 bases for V and 7 bases for J; bases not matched to a gene: 8. Germline-derived CDR1 and CDR2 are LGHNA and YSLEER. The sequenced sample was PBMCs. The sequence came from a woman in her late teens or twenties in good health and CMV-seronegative. The rearrangement links TRBV4-3 to TRBJ2-1; the match to TRBD2 covers 8 bases. CDR3 nucleotide sequence: TGCGCCAGCAGCCAGCACGGGACTAGTTCTAATGAGCAGTTCTTC. It yields the protein CASSQHGTSSNEQFF.